This is a list of T cell receptor beta chains from one sample in a study of blood T cell repertoires in COVID-19. The method was immunoSEQ multiplex PCR; TCRdb's version includes in-frame clones alone and lacks a portion of them. The repertoire has over 45,000 clones, roughly 87% of them found once; the top ten carry approximately 5.1%. Sequencing used peripheral blood. These receptors were obtained from an older man in a cohort sampled during active COVID-19. Each CDR3 is given with its conserved first and last residue. A D gene is named only where the DNA matches it firmly. Some rows have no size entry. The others give once, few or many, or a class for an expanded clone.

clone size	D gene	J gene	V gene	CDR3 protein	CDR3 DNA
-	-	TRBJ2-4	TRBV29-1	CSGAGGGKNIQYF	TGCAGCGGGGCAGGAGGCGGCAAAAACATTCAGTACTTC
-	TRBD2	TRBJ2-7	TRBV3-1/TRBV3-2	CASSQQRGKVYEQYF	TGTGCCAGCAGCCAACAGCGGGGGAAGGTCTACGAGCAGTACTTC
-	-	TRBJ2-1	TRBV5-1	CASSLGPAYNEQFF	TGCGCCAGCAGCTTGGGTCCAGCCTACAATGAGCAGTTCTTC
few	TRBD1	TRBJ2-7	TRBV5-6	CASSLMGQGSRDEQYF	TGTGCCAGCAGCTTGATGGGACAGGGCAGTCGGGACGAGCAGTACTTC
-	-	TRBJ2-3	TRBV7-9	CASSPTGVGTDTQYF	TGTGCCAGCAGCCCGACGGGAGTGGGCACAGATACGCAGTATTTT
-	TRBD2	TRBJ2-1	TRBV5-1	CASSLTGLAGEHEQFF	TGCGCCAGCAGCCTGACCGGACTAGCGGGAGAGCATGAGCAGTTCTTC
-	-	TRBJ2-1	TRBV4-1	CASSQDLQLNEQFF	TGCGCCAGCAGCCAAGATCTACAGCTTAATGAGCAGTTCTTC
-	TRBD1	TRBJ2-7	TRBV5-1	CASSASVGTGFYEQYF	TGCGCCAGCAGCGCCTCCGTTGGGACAGGGTTCTACGAGCAGTACTTC
-	-	TRBJ1-1	TRBV28	CASSLYRGYSTEAFF	TGTGCCAGCAGTTTATATAGGGGGTATTCCACTGAAGCTTTCTTT
-	-	TRBJ2-2	TRBV6-2/TRBV6-3	CASSFTGLNTGELFF	TGTGCCAGCAGCTTTACAGGGCTGAACACCGGGGAGCTGTTTTTT
-	TRBD2	TRBJ2-1	TRBV5-6	CASSFEAGLRNEQFF	TGTGCCAGCAGCTTCGAAGCGGGACTAAGGAATGAGCAGTTCTTC
once	TRBD1	TRBJ1-2	TRBV5-3	CARSKDRDWPYGYTF	TGTGCCAGAAGCAAGGACAGGGACTGGCCGTATGGCTACACCTTC
-	TRBD1	TRBJ1-2	TRBV10-3	CAIRPQGENYGYTF	TGTGCCATCAGACCACAGGGGGAGAACTATGGCTACACCTTC
-	TRBD2	TRBJ2-3	TRBV9	CASSVAWSSGFVPDTQYF	TGTGCCAGCAGCGTAGCGTGGTCTAGCGGGTTCGTTCCAGATACGCAGTATTTT
once	TRBD1	TRBJ2-7	TRBV12-3/TRBV12-4	CASADRGQDEQYF	TGTGCCAGCGCTGACAGGGGGCAAGACGAGCAGTACTTC
-	-	TRBJ2-7	TRBV6-2/TRBV6-3	CASSPSVDSYEQYF	TGTGCCAGCAGTCCGTCCGTCGACAGCTACGAGCAGTACTTC
once	TRBD1	TRBJ1-1	TRBV19	CASSNRGNTEAFF	TGTGCCAGTAGTAACAGGGGGAACACTGAAGCTTTCTTT
-	-	TRBJ1-1	TRBV19	CASRKGERNTEAFF	TGTGCCAGTAGAAAAGGGGAAAGGAACACTGAAGCTTTCTTT
-	-	TRBJ1-1	TRBV3-1/TRBV3-2	CASSHAGGNTEAFF	TGTGCCAGCAGCCACGCCGGGGGGAACACTGAAGCTTTCTTT
-	-	TRBJ1-2	TRBV12-3/TRBV12-4	CASSFQDYGYTF	TGTGCCAGCAGTTTTCAGGACTATGGCTACACCTTC
-	-	TRBJ2-2	TRBV9	CASTTARGFTGELFF	TGTGCCAGCACTACTGCTCGGGGGTTCACCGGGGAGCTGTTTTTT
-	-	TRBJ1-1	TRBV6-6	CASSYDSLNTEAFF	TGTGCCAGCAGTTACGACAGCTTGAACACTGAAGCTTTCTTT
-	TRBD1	TRBJ1-1	TRBV11-1	CASSRGTGGAAFF	TGTGCCAGCAGCCGTGGGACAGGGGGCGCGGCTTTCTTT
-	-	TRBJ1-2	TRBV4-3	CASSQDGSLYGYTF	TGCGCCAGCAGCCAAGATGGTTCACTCTATGGCTACACCTTC
-	-	TRBJ1-2	TRBV27	CASSYHRDYGYTF	TGTGCCAGCAGTTACCACAGGGACTATGGCTACACCTTC
-	TRBD2	TRBJ2-6	TRBV6-2/TRBV6-3	CASSPVGGDGANVLTF	TGTGCCAGCAGTCCAGTCGGGGGGGATGGGGCCAACGTCCTGACTTTC
-	-	TRBJ2-6	TRBV23-1	CASSQSLSSFCSGANVLTF	TGCGCCAGCAGTCAATCCCTTTCGTCCTTTTGCTCTGGGGCCAACGTCCTGACTTTC
-	TRBD1	TRBJ1-1	TRBV5-1	CASSLGTGGRAEAFF	TGCGCCAGCAGCTTGGGTACAGGGGGCAGGGCTGAAGCTTTCTTT
-	-	TRBJ2-1	TRBV5-1	CASSLDQGPSYNEQFF	TGCGCCAGCAGCTTGGATCAGGGGCCCTCCTACAATGAGCAGTTCTTC
-	-	TRBJ1-3	TRBV2	CASSPRSGNTIYF	TGTGCCAGCAGCCCCCGCTCTGGAAACACCATATATTTT
-	TRBD2	TRBJ2-3	TRBV5-5	CASSLGASGASTDTQYF	TGTGCCAGCAGCTTGGGGGCTAGCGGGGCTAGCACAGATACGCAGTATTTT
-	-	TRBJ1-5	TRBV30	CAWSVRSNQPQHF	TGTGCCTGGAGTGTACGGAGCAATCAGCCCCAGCATTTT
-	-	TRBJ2-5	TRBV5-1	CASSLAGSQETQYF	TGCGCCAGCAGCTTGGCAGGCAGTCAAGAGACCCAGTACTTC
few	-	TRBJ1-1	TRBV7-2	CASSHPRGDAEAFF	TGTGCCAGCAGTCACCCCCGGGGGGACGCTGAAGCTTTCTTT
-	-	TRBJ2-7	TRBV12-3/TRBV12-4	CASSTDGKYEQYF	TGTGCCAGCAGTACCGACGGGAAGTACGAGCAGTACTTC
once	-	TRBJ2-2	TRBV6-2/TRBV6-3	CASSSTGTLYTGELFF	TGTGCCAGCAGTTCCACCGGGACACTATACACCGGGGAGCTGTTTTTT
-	-	TRBJ1-2	TRBV7-8	CASSLPQGGYTF	TGTGCCAGCAGCTTACCCCAGGGCGGCTACACCTTC
-	TRBD1	TRBJ2-7	TRBV4-1	CASSQGGQGVYEQYF	TGCGCCAGCAGCCAAGGGGGACAGGGGGTTTACGAGCAGTACTTC
-	-	TRBJ1-5	TRBV2	CASHLQGVGQPQHF	TGTGCCAGCCATCTGCAGGGTGTAGGTCAGCCCCAGCATTTT
-	-	TRBJ1-2	TRBV14	CASSQDGGWGYTF	TGTGCCAGCAGCCAAGACGGCGGGTGGGGCTACACCTTC
-	-	TRBJ2-3	TRBV6-1	CASSGFTVPSSTDTQYF	TGTGCCAGCAGTGGTTTTACAGTTCCCTCTAGCACAGATACGCAGTATTTT
-	TRBD1	TRBJ2-1	TRBV11-2	CASSPGGYNEQFF	TGTGCCAGCAGCCCAGGGGGCTACAATGAGCAGTTCTTC
few	-	TRBJ1-4	TRBV7-9	CASSLSSSNEKLFF	TGTGCCAGCAGCTTAAGTAGCAGTAATGAAAAACTGTTTTTT
-	-	TRBJ2-3	TRBV7-9	CASSLALESDTQYF	TGTGCCAGCAGCTTAGCGTTGGAGTCAGATACGCAGTATTTT
-	-	TRBJ2-7	TRBV5-1	CASSLGGSSYEQYF	TGCGCCAGCAGCTTGGGTGGCAGCTCCTACGAGCAGTACTTC
-	-	TRBJ1-1	TRBV2	CAISVPNTEAFF	TGTGCCATATCCGTTCCGAACACTGAAGCTTTCTTT
-	TRBD2	TRBJ2-5	TRBV6-5	CASSYDSAGQETQYF	TGTGCCAGCAGTTACGATTCAGCGGGGCAAGAGACCCAGTACTTC
few	TRBD1	TRBJ1-3	TRBV12-5	CASGLTTGQGYFSGNTIYF	TGTGCTAGTGGTTTGACTACGGGACAGGGGTATTTCTCTGGAAACACCATATATTTT